One and the same sample provided the 8 T cell receptor beta chains below, sequenced in a study of OX40 agonist ivuxolimab in advanced cancers. Assay used: immunoSEQ multiplex PCR; TCRdb lists only in-frame clones, some missing. This table holds tens of thousands of clones, about 78% found once. Sequencing was performed on CD4+ or CD8+ T cells sorted from blood, taken in a trial of the OX40 agonist ivuxolimab. These receptors came from an adult with an advanced solid tumor such as melanoma, head and neck, liver or kidney cancer.

The chain couples TRBV7-6 to TRBJ2-3; a weak D match, TRBD2 (5 bases). CDR1 is SGHVS and CDR2 is FNYEAQ in the germline V gene. This CDR3 has 13 residues. V lost 1 base and J 9 bases, leaving 11 bases between the germline ends. This chain's CDR3 is CASSLDGGDTQYF. The DNA for the CDR3 is TGTGCCAGCAGCTTAGATGGAGGAGACACGCAGTATTTT.

This chain uses TRBV19 with TRBJ2-2; no definite D call. The V end was cut by 6 bases, the J end by 0 bases, with 5 bases between. The length of the CDR3 is 13 residues. In germline, CDR1 is LNHDA, CDR2 SQIVND (reference sequence). The CDR3 is CASSGTNTGELFF. The CDR3 region has the DNA TGTGCCAGTAGCGGAACGAACACCGGGGAGCTGTTTTTT.

The table lists this clone with a few counts. The chain employs TRBV2 and TRBJ1-4; no clear D. Germline CDR1 is SNHLY and CDR2 is FYNNEI. The CDR3 consists of 13 residues. V dropped 10 bases and J dropped 5 bases, with 14 bases sitting between them. CDR3 DNA: TGTGCCACCCGACAAACGGGGAATGAAAAACTGTTTTTT. It is translated as CATRQTGNEKLFF.

The V call is TRBV9, the J call TRBJ1-3; tentatively, D is TRBD1 (6 bases). V shed 4 bases and J shed 0 bases, with 11 bases lying between them. CDR3 length: 15 residues. The germline gives CDR1 SGDLS, CDR2 YYNGEE. The CDR3 DNA is TGTGCCAGCAGCCCAGACAGGAGCTCTGGAAACACCATATATTTT. This encodes CASSPDRSSGNTIYF. The complete variable domain, with remaining parts taken from reference TRBV9 and TRBJ1-3, reads DSGVTQTPKHLITATGQRVTLRCSPRSGDLSVYWYQQSLDQGLQFLIQYYNGEERAKGNILERFSAQQFPDLHSELNLSSLELGDSALYFCASSPDRSSGNTIYFGEGSWLTVV.

The chain joins TRBV21-1 to TRBJ2-1; the table gives TRBD2 as D, unverified against the DNA. TRBV21-1 is marked as a pseudogene. The CDR3 is 13 amino acids. The CDR3, as DNA: TGTGCCGGTCTAGCGGACTCCTACAATGAGCAGTTCTTC. It is translated as CAGLADSYNEQFF.

The chain recombines TRBV15 with TRBJ2-3, with a tentative D call TRBD1 (6 bases). The V gene lost 4 bases and the J gene lost 3 bases, with 20 bases spanning the gap. This CDR3 region has 17 residues. Germline lookup yields CDR1 LNHNV and CDR2 YYDKDF (reference sequence). Here the CDR3 reads CATSIFTGNLVTDTQYF. Written as DNA, the CDR3 is TGTGCCACCAGCATTTTTACAGGGAATTTAGTGACAGATACGCAGTATTTT.

This clone showed up just once. J is TRBJ2-1 and V is TRBV10-2; D is undetermined. Looked up from germline, CDR1 is WSHSY and CDR2 is SAAADI. V was pared by 4 bases and J by 8 bases, with 12 bases between. The CDR3 consists of 13 residues. The CDR3 DNA sequence: TGCGCCAGCAGTGCGTACCGTTTGGATGAGCAGTTCTTC. It specifies CASSAYRLDEQFF.

The chain links TRBV28 to TRBJ2-1; 10 nucleotides agree with TRBD2. The trim removed 2 bases at V and 0 bases at J, leaving 4 bases unmatched. The CDR3 covers 17 residues. Germline values: CDR1 MDHEN, CDR2 SYDVKM. The CDR3 DNA reads as TGTGCCAGCAGTTTAATAGCGGGGGGAAGCTCCTACAATGAGCAGTTCTTC. This codes for CASSLIAGGSSYNEQFF.